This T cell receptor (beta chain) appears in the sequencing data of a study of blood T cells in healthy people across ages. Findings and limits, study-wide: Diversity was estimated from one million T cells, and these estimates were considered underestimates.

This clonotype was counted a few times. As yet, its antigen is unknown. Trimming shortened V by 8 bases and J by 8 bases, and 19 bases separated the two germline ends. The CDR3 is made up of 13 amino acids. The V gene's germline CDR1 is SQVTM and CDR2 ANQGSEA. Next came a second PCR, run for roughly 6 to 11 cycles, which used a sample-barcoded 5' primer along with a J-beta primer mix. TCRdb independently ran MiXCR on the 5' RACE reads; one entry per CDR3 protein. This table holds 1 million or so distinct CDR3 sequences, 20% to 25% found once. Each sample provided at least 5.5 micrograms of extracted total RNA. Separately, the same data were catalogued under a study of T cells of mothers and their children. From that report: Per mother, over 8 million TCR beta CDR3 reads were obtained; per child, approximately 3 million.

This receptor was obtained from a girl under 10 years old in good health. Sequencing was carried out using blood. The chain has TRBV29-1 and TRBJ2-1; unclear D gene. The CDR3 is CSFSNPLVDEQFF. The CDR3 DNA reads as TGCAGCTTTTCTAATCCTCTTGTCGATGAGCAGTTCTTC.